The 31 T cell receptor beta chains listed next were all sequenced from one sample in a study of CD8 T cells in Susac syndrome. Reverse transcription of roughly 0.45 to 1 ug RNA was performed with random hexamers. TCRdb processed the immunoSEQ multiplex PCR reads anew with MiXCR; each CDR3 protein has one entry. The sample includes about 77,000 distinct CDR3 sequences, 93% of them seen just once. The source material was CD4+ T cells from PBMCs. These receptors came from a human donor with Susac syndrome.

The chain links TRBV28 to TRBJ1-1; 7 bases map to TRBD1. Trimming took 6 bases from V and 4 from J; bases not matched to a gene: 11. There are 15 residues in the CDR3. In germline, CDR1 is MDHEN, CDR2 SYDVKM. The CDR3, as DNA: TGTGCCAGCAGGGCAGGGGGTTATGGTAGCACTGAAGCTTTCTTT. Translated: CASRAGGYGSTEAFF.

The chain carries TRBV6-6 and TRBJ1-5, with D perhaps TRBD1 (5 bases). V was clipped by 6 bases and J by 6 bases, with 15 bases between them. CDR1 MNHNY and CDR2 SVGAGI come from the germline V gene (reference sequence). The CDR3 spans 14 residues. CDR3 sequence: CASRSGGGVQPQHF. The CDR3 DNA sequence: TGTGCCAGCAGATCGGGTGGGGGTGTTCAGCCCCAGCATTTT.

The chain joins TRBV4-2 to TRBJ2-7; D gene unclear. There are 13 residues in the CDR3. Per the germline V gene, CDR1 is LGHNA and CDR2 is YNFKEQ. V was cut by 2 bases and J by 5 bases, with 10 bases left in between. As DNA, the CDR3 is TGTGCCAGCAGCCAAACGAAGGGCAACGAGCAGTACTTC. This sequence encodes CASSQTKGNEQYF.

This chain uses TRBV12-3 or TRBV12-4 with TRBJ2-5; D ambiguous. V lost 3 bases and J 5 bases, leaving 4 bases between the germline ends. The CDR3 runs to 11 residues. The chain's CDR3 is CASSLDETQYF. CDR3 coding DNA: TGTGCCAGCAGTTTGGATGAGACCCAGTACTTC.

The chain combines TRBV5-4 with TRBJ1-1, with TRBD1 as a possible D gene (6 bases). From germline, CDR1 is SGHNT and CDR2 YYREEE (reference sequence). V was trimmed by 4 bases and J by 1 base, leaving 11 bases between them. The CDR3 totals 14 residues. Here the CDR3 reads CASSRRDKNTEAFF. The CDR3 DNA reads TGTGCCAGCAGCCGCCGGGACAAGAACACTGAAGCTTTCTTT.

The chain couples TRBV3-1 to TRBJ2-1; the match to TRBD2 covers 8 bases. V shed 2 bases and J 7 bases; nucleotides not matched to a gene: 7. The CDR3 loop spans 15 amino acids. The germline CDR1 and CDR2 sequences are LGHDT and YNNKEL (reference sequence). The CDR3 nucleotides are TGTGCCAGCAGCCAATGGACCAGCGGGGGAAATGAGCAGTTCTTC. It yields the protein CASSQWTSGGNEQFF.

The genes are TRBV7-6 and TRBJ2-7; no clear D. CDR3 length: 12 amino acids. Germline V gene data show CDR1 as SGHVS and CDR2 as FNYEAQ. V was shortened by 1 base and J by 6 bases, with 7 bases between the two germline ends. The CDR3, as DNA: TGTGCCAGCAGCTTAGGGACCGCCGAGCAGTACTTC. Translated, it gives CASSLGTAEQYF.

The chain links TRBV18 to TRBJ2-1; 7 positions match TRBD1. Germline trimming cut 4 bases from V and 10 bases from J; bases unmatched to any gene: 7. Looked up from germline, CDR1 is KGHSH and CDR2 is LQKENI. This CDR3 spans 13 amino acids. CDR3 sequence (DNA): TGTGCCAGCTCACTAACAGGGGCCGTAGAGCAGTTCTTC. Its protein product is CASSLTGAVEQFF.

The V call is TRBV24-1, the J call TRBJ2-7; D uncertain. The V and J ends lost 4 bases and 4 bases respectively, with 10 bases between them. Germline CDR1 and CDR2: KGHDR and SFDVKD. The CDR3 is 13 residues long. CDR3 region: CATSDSNGYEQYF. CDR3 bases: TGTGCCACCAGTGACTCGAATGGGTACGAGCAGTACTTC.

The chain has TRBV27 and TRBJ2-7; D is ambiguous. This CDR3 is built from 13 residues. V shed 5 bases and J shed 4 bases, with 12 bases lying between them. Germline CDR1 is MNHEY and CDR2 is SMNVEV (reference sequence). CDR3 coding DNA: TGTGCCAGCAGTCACCCACCCCAATACGAGCAGTACTTC. Amino acid sequence: CASSHPPQYEQYF.

The rearrangement uses TRBV12-5 and TRBJ2-1; TRBD2 agrees at 8 bases. This CDR3 spans 15 amino acids. With 5 bases clipped from V and 8 bases from J, the junction kept 11 bases outside the gene matches. Germline CDR1 reads LGHNT; CDR2 reads FRNRAP. CDR3 sequence (DNA): TGTGCTAGTGGTCAGATTCGGACTAGCAGAGATGAGCAGTTCTTC. Protein: CASGQIRTSRDEQFF.

This clonotype was counted once. The rearrangement uses TRBV6-5 and TRBJ2-1; 7 nucleotides align to TRBD1. Germline assignment: CDR1 MNHEY and CDR2 SVGAGI. This CDR3 has 13 amino acids. J gave up 8 bases and V 5 bases, and 6 bases lay outside the gene matches. The DNA for the CDR3 is TGTGCCAGCAGTCGACAGGGTCGGGATGAGCAGTTCTTC. Protein: CASSRQGRDEQFF.

The chain uses TRBV7-2 and TRBJ2-7; 12 bases are shared with TRBD1. This CDR3 region has 15 residues. The germline gives CDR1 SGHTA, CDR2 FQGNSA. V lost 1 base to trimming and J lost 5 bases; unmatched junction nucleotides: 3. This chain's CDR3 is CASSLGGTGGHEQYF. In nucleotides, the CDR3 is TGTGCCAGCAGCTTAGGTGGGACAGGGGGCCACGAGCAGTACTTC. The whole variable domain, remainder taken from reference TRBV7-2 and TRBJ2-7, is GAGVSQSPSNKVTEKGKDVELRCDPISGHTALYWYRQSLGQGLEFLIYFQGNSAPDKSGLPSDRFSAERTGGSVSTLTIQRTQQEDSAVYLCASSLGGTGGHEQYFGPGTRLTVT.

The chain employs TRBV5-1 and TRBJ2-1, with 8 bases aligning to TRBD1. J lost 5 bases, V lost 4 bases, and 8 bases had no gene match. The germline gives CDR1 SGHRS, CDR2 YFSETQ. This CDR3 is built from 15 residues. In DNA form, the CDR3 reads TGCGCCAGCAGCCCGCGGACAGGGCAAAACAATGAGCAGTTCTTC. It is translated as CASSPRTGQNNEQFF.

This clonotype occurred a few times. V and J are TRBV29-1 and TRBJ2-4; D not certain. The CDR3 runs to 11 residues. Germline values: CDR1 SQVTM, CDR2 ANQGSEA. Trimming left V 5 bases short and J 3 bases short, with 5 bases between. CDR3 residues: CSVSVKNIQYF. In nucleotides, the CDR3 is TGCAGCGTTTCAGTCAAAAACATTCAGTACTTC.

The rearrangement links TRBV20-1 to TRBJ2-1; TRBD2 is a possible D gene (6 bases). This CDR3 is built from 14 residues. Trimming took 6 bases from V and 0 from J, leaving 12 bases between them. CDR1 is DFQATT, CDR2 SNEGSKA, per germline (reference sequence). CDR3 residues: CSAPLAFSYNEQFF. The CDR3 DNA follows: TGCAGTGCCCCCCTAGCGTTCTCCTACAATGAGCAGTTCTTC.

The chain has TRBV15 and TRBJ2-2, with a tentative D call TRBD1 (6 bases). V was trimmed by 3 bases and J by 1 base, leaving 9 bases between them. The CDR3 contains 15 residues. Germline V gene lookup returns CDR1 LNHNV and CDR2 YYDKDF (reference sequence). CDR3 DNA: TGTGCCACCAGCAGCGGGACACTGAACACCGGGGAGCTGTTTTTT. It codes for CATSSGTLNTGELFF.

The chain has TRBV12-3 or TRBV12-4 and TRBJ2-2, with a possible D match to TRBD2 (6 bases). This CDR3 is 16 amino acids long. Trimming left V 2 bases short and J 6 bases short, with 16 bases between. The CDR3 loop reads CASSLPAGSVAGELFF. The CDR3 coding sequence is TGTGCCAGCAGTTTACCGGCCGGGAGCGTGGCCGGGGAGCTGTTTTTT.

V is TRBV28 and J is TRBJ1-5; D is uncertain. Trimming cost V 2 bases and J 3 bases, with 2 bases left between them. This CDR3 region has 12 residues. Germline V gene sequence: CDR1 MDHEN, CDR2 SYDVKM. The CDR3 spells CASSLPNQPQHF. As DNA, the CDR3 is TGTGCCAGCAGTTTACCCAATCAGCCCCAGCATTTT.

The chain carries TRBV25-1 and TRBJ1-3; 8 bases are shared with TRBD1. In germline, CDR1 is MGHDK, CDR2 SYGVNS. Trimming at V came to 4 bases and at J to 4 bases, leaving 6 bases not matched to a gene. This CDR3 is 15 amino acids long. Here the CDR3 DNA reads TGTGCCAGCAGTGTACAAGGACAGGGCGGAAACACCATATATTTT. The encoded protein is CASSVQGQGGNTIYF.

The chain links TRBV29-1 to TRBJ2-5; D remains ambiguous. The CDR3 runs to 10 residues. The V and J ends lost 6 bases and 4 bases respectively, with 6 bases between them. The germline V gene has CDR1 SQVTM and CDR2 ANQGSEA. The CDR3 protein is CSVSTETQYF. Written as DNA, the CDR3 is TGCAGCGTCTCGACAGAGACCCAGTACTTC.

This clonotype was counted a single time. This chain joins TRBV20-1 and TRBJ2-2, with D uncertain. The CDR3 extends over 12 amino acids. Deletions cut 1 base from V and 5 bases from J, with 5 bases between. Germline V gene lookup returns CDR1 DFQATT and CDR2 SNEGSKA (reference sequence). The CDR3 DNA sequence: TGCAGTGCTAGAGGCAGTACCGGGGAGCTGTTTTTT. Its protein product is CSARGSTGELFF.

This clonotype is a singleton in its sample. V and J are TRBV29-1 and TRBJ2-5, with TRBD1 matching over 7 bases. This CDR3 has 14 amino acids. Germline loops: CDR1 SQVTM, CDR2 ANQGSEA. The J segment lost 2 bases and the V segment lost 6 bases, leaving 9 bases of the junction unmatched. The CDR3 sequence: CSVRDRLTQETQYF. CDR3 nucleotides: TGCAGCGTCCGGGACAGACTCACTCAAGAGACCCAGTACTTC.

The chain combines TRBV7-6 with TRBJ2-2; TRBD2 aligns across 10 bases. V gave up 0 bases and J gave up 6 bases; unmatched junction bases: 7. Germline CDR1 reads SGHVS; CDR2 reads FNYEAQ. The length of the CDR3 is 17 residues. Here the CDR3 reads CASSLAELAGVPGELFF. CDR3 sequence (DNA): TGTGCCAGCAGCTTAGCTGAGCTAGCGGGAGTGCCCGGGGAGCTGTTTTTT.

The chain is built from TRBV3-1 and TRBJ1-2, with 7 bases fitting TRBD1. CDR3 size: 15 residues. Germline CDR1 LGHDT, CDR2 YNNKEL (reference sequence). After removal of 8 bases from V and 1 base from J, the junction contained 10 bases not matched to a gene. The CDR3 bases are TGTGCCAGCGAGGGGACAGCTCCTTTTAACTATGGCTACACCTTC. It encodes CASEGTAPFNYGYTF. Supplemented by reference TRBV3-1 and TRBJ1-2, the full variable domain reads DTAVSQTPKYLVTQMGNDKSIKCEQNLGHDTMYWYKQDSKKFLKIMFSYNNKELIINETVPNRFSPKSPDKAHLNLHINSLELGDSAVYFCASEGTAPFNYGYTFGSGTRLTVV.

The chain has TRBV11-1 and TRBJ2-1, with D possibly TRBD2 on 5 matching bases. Deletions cut 2 bases from V and 0 bases from J, with 11 bases between. CDR3 length equals 16 residues. The V gene's germline CDR1 is SGHAT and CDR2 FQDESV (reference sequence). The CDR3 spells CASSLSTTSSYNEQFF. CDR3 coding DNA: TGTGCCAGCAGCTTATCGACCACTAGCTCCTACAATGAGCAGTTCTTC.

The rearrangement joins TRBV20-1 to TRBJ1-5; 10 positions match TRBD1. CDR1 DFQATT and CDR2 SNEGSKA come from the germline V gene (reference sequence). This CDR3 comprises 14 residues. Germline trimming cut 6 bases from V and 10 bases from J; bases unmatched to any gene: 12. The chain's CDR3 is CSANRDRGLGPQHF. The CDR3 nucleotides read TGCAGTGCAAACCGGGACAGGGGTTTAGGCCCCCAGCATTTT.

The V gene is TRBV20-1, the J gene TRBJ1-1; TRBD1 might be the D (6 bases). The CDR3 spans 15 residues. Per the germline V gene, CDR1 is DFQATT and CDR2 is SNEGSKA (reference sequence). The V end was cut by 7 bases, the J end by 3 bases, with 21 bases between. The chain's CDR3 is CSVIKMPGGYTEAFF. The DNA of the CDR3 is TGCAGTGTCATCAAGATGCCGGGGGGCTACACTGAAGCTTTCTTT.

V and J are TRBV28 and TRBJ2-1; 10 bases are shared with TRBD2. V was clipped by 2 bases and J by 9 bases; unmatched bases: 7. The germline V gene has CDR1 MDHEN and CDR2 SYDVKM. This CDR3 has 15 residues. CDR3 nucleotide sequence: TGTGCCAGCAGTTTAGGGGTAGCGGGAGGTGGTGAGCAGTTCTTC. This encodes CASSLGVAGGGEQFF.

The chain links TRBV20-1 to TRBJ1-5; unclear D gene. The length of the CDR3 is 15 residues. CDR1 and CDR2 from the germline V gene are DFQATT and SNEGSKA (reference sequence). V gave up 3 bases and J gave up 4 bases, with 16 bases separating them. CDR3 bases: TGCAGTGCTAGTAGAGGGTTCGCGACAAATCAGCCCCAGCATTTT. The encoded protein is CSASRGFATNQPQHF.

This sequence joins TRBV7-8 and TRBJ1-1; D gene unclear. Germline-derived CDR1 and CDR2 are SGHVS and FQNEAQ. The ends were cut back, 2 bases at V and 1 base at J, with 8 bases in the middle. The CDR3 consists of 14 residues. The DNA of the CDR3 is TGTGCCAGCAGCTTAAGGGAGGGGAACACTGAAGCTTTCTTT. Amino acid sequence: CASSLREGNTEAFF.